The 8 T cell receptor beta chains below come from one sample, sequenced in a study of glioma-infiltrating T cells. Using RNA template, CDR3s of TCR alpha and beta were amplified with iRepertoire arm-PCR. TCRdb called the multiplex PCR reads again in MiXCR, with one record for every CDR3 protein. The sample has under 150,000 distinct CDR3 sequences, roughly two fifths seen once; the top ten hold 20% to 25%. The specimen was glioma tissue, nonneoplastic brain tissue, or PBMCs (not recorded which). The receptors originated from a human donor with low-grade glioma or glioblastoma, undergoing nonglioma brain surgery, or in good health (not recorded which).

The gene calls are TRBV20-1 and TRBJ2-2; D not certain. The V gene's germline CDR1 is DFQATT and CDR2 SNEGSKA (reference sequence). This CDR3 is built from 13 residues. Deletions cut 5 bases from V and 0 bases from J, with 7 bases between. In nucleotides, the CDR3 is TGCAGTGCTTCTAGTCCGAACACCGGGGAGCTGTTTTTT. It translates to CSASSPNTGELFF.

V is TRBV15 and J is TRBJ2-5; 9 nucleotides align to TRBD1. Trimming at V came to 2 bases and at J to 3 bases, leaving 4 bases not matched to a gene. This CDR3 spans 15 amino acids. Germline lookup yields CDR1 LNHNV and CDR2 YYDKDF (reference sequence). CDR3 residues: CATSRSRTGEETQYF. DNA for the CDR3: TGTGCCACCAGCAGATCCCGGACAGGGGAAGAGACCCAGTACTTC.

This clonotype was detected ten times or more. The chain carries TRBV6-1 and TRBJ2-3, with a possible D match to TRBD2 (5 bases). V lost 6 bases and J lost 7, with 11 bases in between. The CDR3 is 12 residues long. CDR1 and CDR2 from the germline V gene are MNHNS and SASEGT. CDR3 nucleotides: TGTGCCAGCAGGACGGAGGCGAATACGCAGTATTTT. Amino acids: CASRTEANTQYF.

This clonotype was seen more than once but under ten times. The CDR3 DNA sequence: TGCAGTGCTACGGCGGCAGGGTTTTACGAGCAGTACTTC. The encoded protein is CSATAAGFYEQYF. The chain links TRBV20-1 to TRBJ2-7; D is possibly TRBD1 (5 bases). The CDR3 is 13 amino acids. CDR1 and CDR2 (germline): DFQATT, SNEGSKA (reference sequence). Trimming shortened V by 4 bases and J by 4 bases, and 14 bases separated the two germline ends.

The chain is built from TRBV27 and TRBJ1-2; D is perhaps TRBD1 (5 bases). V shed 8 bases and J shed 1 base, with 8 bases lying between them. CDR3 length: 12 amino acids. Germline-derived CDR1 and CDR2 are MNHEY and SMNVEV (reference sequence). In nucleotides, the CDR3 is TGTGCCAGCGGGGGAGTTAACTATGGCTACACCTTC. Protein: CASGGVNYGYTF.

This clonotype was seen a few times. The CDR3 bases are TGTGCCAGCTCACCCGTTGCCACCACCTACGAGCAGTACTTC. Residues: CASSPVATTYEQYF. The chain carries TRBV18 and TRBJ2-7; D gene uncertain. The CDR3 length is 14 residues. CDR1 is KGHSH, CDR2 LQKENI, per germline. The germline V and J ends were trimmed by 3 bases and 2 bases, with 11 bases remaining between them.

This rearrangement joins TRBV28 to TRBJ1-4, with D perhaps TRBD1 (6 bases). The CDR3 totals 17 residues. V lost 4 bases and J lost 7, with 22 bases in between. Germline CDR1 and CDR2: MDHEN and SYDVKM. CDR3 region: CASSSAQTGLMGEKLFF. CDR3 bases: TGTGCCAGCAGTTCCGCCCAGACAGGCTTAATGGGTGAAAAACTGTTTTTT.

This clonotype showed up just a few times. The chain has TRBV20-1 and TRBJ1-1; a possible D gene is TRBD1 (6 bases). CDR3 length: 14 residues. CDR1 DFQATT and CDR2 SNEGSKA come from the germline V gene (reference sequence). V lost 4 bases to trimming and J lost 1 base, with 13 bases between them. CDR3: CSATRTAQNTEAFF. The CDR3 DNA reads TGCAGTGCTACGCGGACAGCGCAGAACACTGAAGCTTTCTTT.